Following are 32 T cell receptor beta chains from one sample sequenced in a study of T cell responses to AZD1222 COVID-19 vaccine. Repertoires were generated with immunoSEQ multiplex PCR, while TCRdb's copy carries only in-frame clones and drops some. Here the sample spans 90,000 to 120,000 clones, around 92% being singletons. Specimen: peripheral blood, collected 28 days after the second AZD1222 dose. These receptors originate from an adult who received the AZD1222 COVID-19 vaccine.

This chain uses TRBV23-1 with TRBJ1-1, with a weak D call TRBD1 (5 bases). TRBV23-1 is classed as an ORF, of uncertain function. The CDR3 has 13 amino acids. Between the trimmed V and J ends, which lost 11 bases and 4 bases, there was a span of 17 bases. The chain's CDR3 is CAGRGSFCTEAFF. The CDR3 DNA reads as TGCGCCGGGAGGGGCAGTTTTTGCACTGAAGCTTTCTTT.

The chain employs TRBV27 and TRBJ1-6, with a weak D call TRBD1 (5 bases). CDR3 size: 13 residues. The germline V gene has CDR1 MNHEY and CDR2 SMNVEV (reference sequence). Trimming removed 10 bases at V and 2 bases at J, with 9 bases between. This CDR3 reads CATRVAYNSPLHF. The CDR3 DNA is TGTGCCACCAGGGTGGCCTATAATTCACCCCTCCACTTT.

The chain carries TRBV3-1 (or the pseudogene TRBV3-2) and TRBJ2-7; D perhaps matches TRBD2 (5 bases). Germline lookup yields CDR1 LGHDT and CDR2 YNNKEL (reference sequence). The germline V and J ends were trimmed by 7 bases and 5 bases, with 18 bases remaining between them. The CDR3 totals 14 residues. The CDR3 spells CASTLAGRGHEQYF. CDR3 in DNA: TGTGCCAGCACCCTAGCAGGAAGAGGCCACGAGCAGTACTTC.

CDR3 loop: CAISIAGATDTQYF. CDR3 DNA: TGTGCCATCAGCATAGCGGGGGCCACAGATACGCAGTATTTT. This rearrangement joins TRBV10-3 to TRBJ2-3; 9 bases agree with TRBD2. This CDR3 is built from 14 residues. CDR1 and CDR2 from the germline V gene are ENHRY and SYGVKD. The V and J ends lost 6 bases and 2 bases, in that order; junction bases with no gene match: 3.

CDR3 loop: CATSARGAQPQHF. The DNA of the CDR3 is TGTGCCACCAGCGCCAGGGGAGCTCAGCCCCAGCATTTT. V and J are TRBV15 and TRBJ1-5; tentative D call: TRBD1 (6 bases). CDR1 is LNHNV and CDR2 is YYDKDF in the germline V gene (reference sequence). The ends were cut back, 5 bases at V and 6 bases at J, with 11 bases in the middle. This CDR3 region has 13 residues.

CDR3 sequence reads: CASSRPPGNNSPLHF. CDR3 DNA sequence: TGTGCCAGCAGCCGACCCCCTGGGAATAATTCACCCCTCCACTTT. This chain joins TRBV27 and TRBJ1-6, with D unclear. This CDR3 has 15 residues. The V and J ends lost 6 bases and 5 bases respectively, with 14 bases between them. Germline loops: CDR1 MNHEY, CDR2 SMNVEV (reference sequence).

The gene calls are TRBV27 and TRBJ1-1; weak D call: TRBD1 (5 bases). V was clipped by 1 base and J by 4 bases, with 13 bases between them. The CDR3 loop spans 15 amino acids. Germline CDR1 reads MNHEY; CDR2 reads SMNVEV (reference sequence). CDR3 residues: CASSLFEGVATEAFF. The CDR3 DNA follows: TGTGCCAGCAGTTTATTTGAAGGGGTGGCCACTGAAGCTTTCTTT.

This chain links TRBV6-5 with TRBJ1-2; TRBD1 agrees at 7 bases. This CDR3 has 13 amino acids. Germline loops: CDR1 MNHEY, CDR2 SVGAGI. The ends lost 2 bases at V and 7 bases at J; junction bases unmatched: 4. DNA for the CDR3: TGTGCCAGCAGTTACACAGGGGACTCTGGCTACACCTTC. Amino acid sequence: CASSYTGDSGYTF.

The chain employs TRBV19 and TRBJ2-5, with no clear D. Germline V gene lookup returns CDR1 LNHDA and CDR2 SQIVND (reference sequence). The V and J ends lost 1 base and 5 bases respectively, with 8 bases between them. This CDR3 has 13 residues. CDR3 bases: TGTGCCAGTAGTATAGTTTTTAGGGAGACCCAGTACTTC. It is translated as CASSIVFRETQYF.

The chain uses TRBV5-6 and TRBJ2-2; possible D gene TRBD1, 6 bases. Trimming cost V 0 bases and J 6 bases, with 6 bases left between them. Per the germline V gene, CDR1 is SGHDT and CDR2 is YYEEEE. The CDR3 has 13 residues. CDR3 amino acids: CASSLGTAGELFF. The CDR3 coding sequence is TGTGCCAGCAGCTTGGGGACAGCCGGGGAGCTGTTTTTT. The full variable domain, with the rest looked up from reference TRBV5-6 and TRBJ2-2, is DAGVTQSPTHLIKTRGQQVTLRCSPKSGHDTVSWYQQALGQGPQFIFQYYEEEERQRGNFPDRFSGHQFPNYSSELNVNALLLGDSALYLCASSLGTAGELFFGEGSRLTVL.

The chain has TRBV2 and TRBJ1-1; TRBD1 is a possible D gene (5 bases). V was pared by 7 bases and J by 1 base, with 13 bases between. The CDR3 consists of 14 residues. CDR1 is SNHLY and CDR2 is FYNNEI in the germline V gene. The DNA for the CDR3 is TGTGCCAGCACCCCCCGGCAGGGGAACACTGAAGCTTTCTTT. Protein: CASTPRQGNTEAFF.

The chain recombines TRBV18 with TRBJ1-5; D is unclear. V lost 2 bases and J 7 bases, leaving 15 bases between the germline ends. This CDR3 region has 15 residues. Germline V CDR1 and CDR2: KGHSH, LQKENI. The CDR3 nucleotides read TGTGCCAGCTCACCAGGACCTTTCGCCCAACAGCCCCAGCATTTT. Protein sequence: CASSPGPFAQQPQHF.

The V call is TRBV28, the J call TRBJ1-1; D not certain. Germline CDR1 is MDHEN and CDR2 is SYDVKM. Trimming cost V 8 bases and J 7 bases, with 11 bases left between them. The CDR3 contains 11 residues. CDR3 coding DNA: TGTGCCAGCGGCTTATGGGTTGAAGCTTTCTTT. Translating it yields CASGLWVEAFF.

CDR3: CASSLKPDRGVPIDTEAFF. The CDR3 coding sequence is TGTGCCAGCAGCTTAAAGCCGGACAGGGGGGTCCCTATTGACACTGAAGCTTTCTTT. V is TRBV13 and J is TRBJ1-1; 10 nucleotides match TRBD1. CDR1 is PRHDT and CDR2 is FYEKMQ in the germline V gene (reference sequence). V was pared by 2 bases and J by 3 bases, with 15 bases of the junction left unmatched. The CDR3 covers 19 residues.

The rearrangement links TRBV6-6 to TRBJ1-6; D gene ambiguous. Germline V gene data show CDR1 as MNHNY and CDR2 as SVGAGI (reference sequence). The CDR3 length is 16 residues. The V end was cut by 0 bases, the J end by 0 bases, with 6 bases between. CDR3 sequence reads: CASSYSGISYNSPLHF. Written as DNA, the CDR3 is TGTGCCAGCAGTTACTCGGGGATCTCCTATAATTCACCCCTCCACTTT.

V and J are TRBV2 and TRBJ1-5; D gene ambiguous. The germline V gene has CDR1 SNHLY and CDR2 FYNNEI. The CDR3 sequence is 13 residues long. The V gene lost 7 bases and the J gene lost 3 bases, with 10 bases spanning the gap. CDR3 residues: CASTGEDNQPQHF. DNA of the CDR3: TGTGCCAGCACTGGGGAGGACAATCAGCCCCAGCATTTT.

The V gene is TRBV4-1, the J gene TRBJ2-7, with TRBD1 matching 7 bases. V shed 3 bases and J 5 bases; nucleotides not matched to a gene: 13. Germline CDR1 MGHRA, CDR2 YSYEKL. The CDR3 consists of 16 residues. The CDR3 is CASSHPFEGGWDEQYF. For the CDR3, the DNA is TGCGCCAGCAGCCACCCATTCGAAGGGGGCTGGGACGAGCAGTACTTC.

The genes are TRBV3-1 (or the pseudogene TRBV3-2) and TRBJ2-7; D gene unclear. V dropped 2 bases and J dropped 9 bases, with 14 bases sitting between them. Germline CDR1 LGHDT, CDR2 YNNKEL (reference sequence). The CDR3 has 13 amino acids. CDR3 in amino acids: CASSQHKTGPQYF. The CDR3 nucleotides read TGTGCCAGCAGCCAACATAAGACGGGTCCGCAGTACTTC.

CDR3 DNA sequence: TGTGCCTGGCGCCGGGACACCCAATACACCGGGGAGCTGTTTTTT. Amino acids: CAWRRDTQYTGELFF. The chain links TRBV30 to TRBJ2-2; D is perhaps TRBD1 (6 bases). The CDR3 has 15 residues. Trimming took off 5 bases at V and 3 bases at J, with 16 bases between the two ends. Germline lookup yields CDR1 GTSNPN and CDR2 SVGIG (reference sequence). Complete variable domain (other parts from reference TRBV30 and TRBJ2-2): SQTIHQWPATLVQPVGSPLSLECTVEGTSNPNLYWYRQAAGRGLQLLFYSVGIGQISSEVPQNLSASRPQDRQFILSSKKLLLSDSGFYLCAWRRDTQYTGELFFGEGSRLTVL.

The rearrangement uses TRBV10-3 and TRBJ1-4; D not certain. The CDR3 is 11 residues long. Germline V gene sequence: CDR1 ENHRY, CDR2 SYGVKD. Trimming shortened V by 2 bases and J by 8 bases, and 3 bases separated the two germline ends. The CDR3 is CAISEGEKLFF. The CDR3 DNA reads TGTGCCATCAGTGAGGGGGAAAAACTGTTTTTT.

The chain carries TRBV20-1 and TRBJ2-1; 10 bases are a match to TRBD2. Germline loops: CDR1 DFQATT, CDR2 SNEGSKA (reference sequence). V lost 3 bases and J lost 2; bases outside the gene matches: 7. The CDR3 consists of 16 residues. The CDR3 here is CSASLRGLATYNEQFF. The CDR3 DNA is TGCAGTGCTAGTCTGAGGGGACTAGCGACCTACAATGAGCAGTTCTTC.

The V and J genes are TRBV20-1 and TRBJ1-2, with D perhaps TRBD1 (5 bases). V was trimmed by 3 bases and J by 0 bases, leaving 11 bases between them. The CDR3 covers 14 residues. Germline assignment: CDR1 DFQATT and CDR2 SNEGSKA (reference sequence). The CDR3 reads CSASGGIANYGYTF. The CDR3 DNA reads as TGCAGTGCTAGTGGGGGGATAGCTAACTATGGCTACACCTTC.

In regard to this clone: The sample has other DNA sequences that encode this CDR3 too. This chain links TRBV9 with TRBJ1-1; D is uncertain. With 0 bases removed from V and 3 bases from J, the gap between germline ends came to 6 bases. Germline V gene sequence: CDR1 SGDLS, CDR2 YYNGEE. This CDR3 has 13 amino acids. In nucleotides, the CDR3 is TGTGCCAGCAGCGTAGGGGGTCACACTGAAGCTTTCTTT. Protein product: CASSVGGHTEAFF. The whole variable domain, filled in from reference TRBV9 and TRBJ1-1, reads DSGVTQTPKHLITATGQRVTLRCSPRSGDLSVYWYQQSLDQGLQFLIQYYNGEERAKGNILERFSAQQFPDLHSELNLSSLELGDSALYFCASSVGGHTEAFFGQGTRLTVV.

The chain is built from TRBV6-5 and TRBJ2-3, with TRBD2 matching over 8 bases. CDR3 length: 15 residues. V was clipped by 5 bases and J by 3 bases; unmatched bases: 7. Per germline, CDR1 MNHEY and CDR2 SVGAGI. CDR3 in DNA: TGTGCCAGCAGTCGCCGGGGGGGGATAACAGATACGCAGTATTTT. As protein: CASSRRGGITDTQYF.

J is TRBJ2-7 and V is TRBV5-4, with D maybe TRBD2 (5 bases). The CDR3 has 14 residues. Germline V gives CDR1 SGHNT, CDR2 YYREEE (reference sequence). Trimming took 0 bases from V and 6 from J, leaving 13 bases between them. CDR3 amino acids: CASSLGGHGGEQYF. The CDR3 coding sequence is TGTGCCAGCAGCTTGGGCGGGCACGGAGGCGAGCAGTACTTC.

The V and J genes are TRBV29-1 and TRBJ2-1, with D possibly being TRBD2 (6 bases). CDR3 length: 13 residues. In germline, CDR1 is SQVTM, CDR2 ANQGSEA. V dropped 8 bases and J dropped 2 bases, with 13 bases sitting between them. DNA for the CDR3: TGCAGCTGTTTGCCGGGGGCCTACAATGAGCAGTTCTTC. Its protein is CSCLPGAYNEQFF.

The J gene is TRBJ1-5, the V gene TRBV25-1; 9 bases align to TRBD1. The J segment lost 8 bases and the V segment lost 6 bases, leaving 5 bases of the junction unmatched. The CDR3 is 13 residues long. Germline V gene data show CDR1 as MGHDK and CDR2 as SYGVNS. The CDR3 here is CASSKDRGKPQHF. The CDR3, as DNA: TGTGCCAGCAGCAAGGACAGGGGAAAGCCCCAGCATTTT. Full variable domain (missing parts from reference TRBV25-1 and TRBJ1-5): EADIYQTPRYLVIGTGKKITLECSQTMGHDKMYWYQQDPGMELHLIHYSYGVNSTEKGDLSSESTVSRIRTEHFPLTLESARPSHTSQYLCASSKDRGKPQHFGDGTRLSIL.

This chain joins TRBV6-6 and TRBJ2-7; maybe TRBD1 (6 bases). This CDR3 contains 16 residues. Germline CDR1 reads MNHNY; CDR2 reads SVGAGI (reference sequence). The ends were cut back, 0 bases at V and 1 base at J, with 13 bases in the middle. The CDR3 nucleotides read TGTGCCAGCAGTTACTCGGGGGCCGCGATTTCCTACGAGCAGTACTTC. It encodes CASSYSGAAISYEQYF.

J is TRBJ2-4 and V is TRBV20-1; 7 nucleotides match TRBD1. The germline CDR1 and CDR2 sequences are DFQATT and SNEGSKA (reference sequence). The CDR3 has 13 amino acids. With V trimmed by 3 bases and J by 5 bases, 4 bases remained unmatched. CDR3 nucleotide sequence: TGCAGTGCTAGTCTAACAGGGGAAAACATTCAGTACTTC. Translated, it gives CSASLTGENIQYF.

This rearrangement joins TRBV7-6 to TRBJ2-6, with D perhaps matching TRBD2 (5 bases). CDR3 length: 16 residues. V lost 1 base to trimming and J lost 2 bases, with 9 bases between them. Germline V CDR1 and CDR2: SGHVS, FNYEAQ. In nucleotides, the CDR3 is TGTGCCAGCAGCTTAGGTGGTAGCGCTGGGGCCAACGTCCTGACTTTC. Protein: CASSLGGSAGANVLTF.

This chain links TRBV27 with TRBJ1-2; D not resolved. The germline V gene encodes CDR1 MNHEY and CDR2 SMNVEV (reference sequence). Between the trimmed V and J ends, which lost 6 bases and 8 bases, there was a span of 13 bases. CDR3 length equals 12 residues. The CDR3 nucleotides are TGTGCCAGCAGCCCTTTCGGGAGCGGCTACACCTTC. It specifies CASSPFGSGYTF.

The V and J genes are TRBV7-9 and TRBJ2-1; 8 nucleotides line up with TRBD2. V lost 5 bases and J lost 6; bases outside the gene matches: 15. CDR1 is SEHNR, CDR2 FQNEAQ, per germline (reference sequence). The CDR3 is 17 amino acids. The DNA for the CDR3 is TGTGCCAGCAGCCGTGTAAGAGCGGGACTAGGAAGCAATGAGCAGTTCTTC. This codes for CASSRVRAGLGSNEQFF.